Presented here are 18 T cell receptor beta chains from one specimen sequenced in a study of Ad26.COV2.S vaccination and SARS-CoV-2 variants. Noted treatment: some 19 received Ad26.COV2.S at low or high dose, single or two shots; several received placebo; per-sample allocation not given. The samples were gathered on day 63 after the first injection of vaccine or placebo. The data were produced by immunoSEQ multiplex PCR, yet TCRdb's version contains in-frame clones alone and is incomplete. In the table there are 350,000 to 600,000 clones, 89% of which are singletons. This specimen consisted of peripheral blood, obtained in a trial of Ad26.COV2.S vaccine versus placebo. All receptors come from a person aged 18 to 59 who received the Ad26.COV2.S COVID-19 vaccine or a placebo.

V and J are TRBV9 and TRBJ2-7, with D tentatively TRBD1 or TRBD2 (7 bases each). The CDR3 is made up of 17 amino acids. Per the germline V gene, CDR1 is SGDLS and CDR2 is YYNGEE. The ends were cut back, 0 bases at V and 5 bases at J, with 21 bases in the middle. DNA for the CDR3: TGTGCCAGCAGCGTAGTACAGGGAGGGAGGGGGCTTGACGAGCAGTACTTC. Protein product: CASSVVQGGRGLDEQYF. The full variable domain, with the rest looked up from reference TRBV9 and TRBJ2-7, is DSGVTQTPKHLITATGQRVTLRCSPRSGDLSVYWYQQSLDQGLQFLIQYYNGEERAKGNILERFSAQQFPDLHSELNLSSLELGDSALYFCASSVVQGGRGLDEQYFGPGTRLTVT.

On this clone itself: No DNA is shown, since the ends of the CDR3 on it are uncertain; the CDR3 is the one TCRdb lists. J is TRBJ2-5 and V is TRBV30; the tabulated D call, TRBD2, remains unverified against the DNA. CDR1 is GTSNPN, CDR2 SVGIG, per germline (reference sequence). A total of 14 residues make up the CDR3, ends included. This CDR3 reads CAWSVGIGAGALYF.

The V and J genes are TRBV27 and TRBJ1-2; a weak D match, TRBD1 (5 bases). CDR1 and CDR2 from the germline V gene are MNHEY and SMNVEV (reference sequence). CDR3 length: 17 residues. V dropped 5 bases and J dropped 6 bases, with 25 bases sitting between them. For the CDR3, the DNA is TGTGCCAGCAGTCCCGATTTCGACGGGGGAGTGCGACATGGCTACACCTTC. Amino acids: CASSPDFDGGVRHGYTF.

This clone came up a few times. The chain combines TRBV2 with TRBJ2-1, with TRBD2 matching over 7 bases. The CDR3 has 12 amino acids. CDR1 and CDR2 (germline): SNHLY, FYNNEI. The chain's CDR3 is CGGAGELNEQFF. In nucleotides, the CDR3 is TGTGGAGGGGCGGGAGAACTCAATGAGCAGTTCTTC.

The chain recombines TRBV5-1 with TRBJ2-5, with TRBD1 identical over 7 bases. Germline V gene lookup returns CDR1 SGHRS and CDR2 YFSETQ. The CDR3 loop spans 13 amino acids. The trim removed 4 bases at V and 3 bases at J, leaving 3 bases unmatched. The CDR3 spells CASSRTGEETQYF. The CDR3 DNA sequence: TGCGCCAGCAGCAGAACAGGGGAAGAGACCCAGTACTTC.

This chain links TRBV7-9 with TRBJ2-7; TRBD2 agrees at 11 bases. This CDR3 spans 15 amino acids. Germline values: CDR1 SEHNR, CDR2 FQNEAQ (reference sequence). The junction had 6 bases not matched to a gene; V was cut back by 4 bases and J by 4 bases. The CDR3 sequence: CASSYTSGRPYEQYF. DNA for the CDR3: TGTGCCAGCAGCTATACTAGCGGGAGACCATACGAGCAGTACTTC.

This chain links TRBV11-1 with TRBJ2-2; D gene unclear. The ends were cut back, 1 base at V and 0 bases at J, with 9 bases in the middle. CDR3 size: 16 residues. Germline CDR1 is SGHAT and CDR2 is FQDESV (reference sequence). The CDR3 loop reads CASSLGLFANTGELFF. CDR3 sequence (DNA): TGTGCCAGCAGCTTAGGATTATTCGCGAACACCGGGGAGCTGTTTTTT.

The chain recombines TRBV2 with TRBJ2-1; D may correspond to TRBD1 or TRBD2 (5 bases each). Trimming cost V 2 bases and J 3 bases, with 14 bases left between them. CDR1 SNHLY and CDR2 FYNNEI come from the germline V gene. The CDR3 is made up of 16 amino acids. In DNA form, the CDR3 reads TGTGCCAGCAGTGAATGGGGGATCTCGGACTACAATGAGCAGTTCTTC. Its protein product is CASSEWGISDYNEQFF.

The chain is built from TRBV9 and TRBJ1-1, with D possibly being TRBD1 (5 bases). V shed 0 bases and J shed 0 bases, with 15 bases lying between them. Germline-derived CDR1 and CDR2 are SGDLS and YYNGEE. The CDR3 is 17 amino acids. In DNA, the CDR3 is TGTGCCAGCAGCGTAGATCCCGACGGGGGGGTGAACACTGAAGCTTTCTTT. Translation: CASSVDPDGGVNTEAFF.

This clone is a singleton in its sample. The CDR3 region is CAWTPYRTVGNTIYF. CDR3 sequence (DNA): TGTGCCTGGACGCCCTATAGGACAGTCGGGAACACCATATATTTT. The chain links TRBV30 to TRBJ1-3, with D possibly TRBD1 on 6 matching bases. Germline V gene sequence: CDR1 GTSNPN, CDR2 SVGIG (reference sequence). This CDR3 region has 15 residues. Trimming removed 4 bases from V and 7 bases from J, with 20 bases in between. Variable domain in full (rest from reference TRBV30 and TRBJ1-3): SQTIHQWPATLVQPVGSPLSLECTVEGTSNPNLYWYRQAAGRGLQLLFYSVGIGQISSEVPQNLSASRPQDRQFILSSKKLLLSDSGFYLCAWTPYRTVGNTIYFGEGSWLTVV.

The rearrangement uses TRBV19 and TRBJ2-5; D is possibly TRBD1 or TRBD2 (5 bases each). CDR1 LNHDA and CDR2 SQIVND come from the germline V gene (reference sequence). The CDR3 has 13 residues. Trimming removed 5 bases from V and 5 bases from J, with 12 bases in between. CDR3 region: CASSGQGGETQYF. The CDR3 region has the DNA TGTGCCAGTAGTGGGCAGGGCGGGGAGACCCAGTACTTC.

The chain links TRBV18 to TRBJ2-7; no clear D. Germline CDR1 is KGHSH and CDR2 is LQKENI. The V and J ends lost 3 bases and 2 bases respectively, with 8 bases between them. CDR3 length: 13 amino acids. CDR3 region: CASSPNNAYEQYF. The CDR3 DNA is TGTGCCAGCTCACCTAATAATGCCTACGAGCAGTACTTC.

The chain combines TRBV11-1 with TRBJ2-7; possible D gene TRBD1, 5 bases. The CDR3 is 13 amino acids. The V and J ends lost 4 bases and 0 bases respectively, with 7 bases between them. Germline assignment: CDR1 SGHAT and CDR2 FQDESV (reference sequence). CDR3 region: CASSSDTSYEQYF. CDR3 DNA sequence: TGTGCCAGCAGCTCGGACACCTCCTACGAGCAGTACTTC.

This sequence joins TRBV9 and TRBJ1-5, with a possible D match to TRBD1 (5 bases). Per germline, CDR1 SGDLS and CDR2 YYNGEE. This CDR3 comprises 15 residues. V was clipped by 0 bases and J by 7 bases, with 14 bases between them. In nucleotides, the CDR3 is TGTGCCAGCAGCGTAGGTGAAGGGCGGGGGCAGCCCCAGCATTTT. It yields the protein CASSVGEGRGQPQHF.

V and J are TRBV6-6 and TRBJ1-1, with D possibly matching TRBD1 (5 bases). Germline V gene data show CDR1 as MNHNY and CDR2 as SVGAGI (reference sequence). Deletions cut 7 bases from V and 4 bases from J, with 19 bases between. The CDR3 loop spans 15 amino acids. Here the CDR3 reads CASTQPGAGPTEAFF. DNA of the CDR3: TGTGCCAGCACCCAGCCAGGCGCAGGGCCCACTGAAGCTTTCTTT.

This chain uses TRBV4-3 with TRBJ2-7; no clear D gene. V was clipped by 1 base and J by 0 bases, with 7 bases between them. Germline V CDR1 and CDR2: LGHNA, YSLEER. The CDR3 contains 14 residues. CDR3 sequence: CASSQAGFSYEQYF. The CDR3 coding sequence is TGCGCCAGCAGCCAAGCGGGCTTCTCCTACGAGCAGTACTTC.

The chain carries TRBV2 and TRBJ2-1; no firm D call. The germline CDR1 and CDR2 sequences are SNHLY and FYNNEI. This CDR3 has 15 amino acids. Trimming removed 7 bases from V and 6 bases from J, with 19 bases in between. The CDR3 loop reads CASKSESLGANEQFF. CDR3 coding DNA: TGTGCCAGCAAAAGTGAATCCCTAGGAGCCAATGAGCAGTTCTTC.

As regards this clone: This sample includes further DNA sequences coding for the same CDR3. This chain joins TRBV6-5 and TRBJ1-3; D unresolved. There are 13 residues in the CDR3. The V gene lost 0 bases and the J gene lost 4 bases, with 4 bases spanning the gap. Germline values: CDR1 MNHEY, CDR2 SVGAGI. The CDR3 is CASSYSGGNTIYF. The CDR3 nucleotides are TGTGCCAGCAGTTACTCTGGGGGAAACACCATATATTTT.